These 17 T cell receptor beta chains were sequenced from one sample in a study of lymphopenia after photon versus proton radiotherapy. TCRdb keeps only in-frame clones here, not all; method: immunoSEQ multiplex PCR. The sample lists tens of thousands of clones, roughly 88% occurring once. The input for sequencing was peripheral blood, taken from a patient treated with photon-based radiotherapy. Receptors were obtained from a woman aged 70-85 years with pancreatic cancer.

The chain joins TRBV28 to TRBJ2-1; D is undetermined. V lost 4 bases and J 6 bases, leaving 7 bases between the germline ends. Germline loops: CDR1 MDHEN, CDR2 SYDVKM. The CDR3 spans 12 residues. The CDR3 loop is CASSSAVNEQFF. The CDR3 DNA is TGTGCCAGCAGTTCCGCTGTCAATGAGCAGTTCTTC.

The V and J genes are TRBV5-4 and TRBJ2-7; D assignment may be TRBD1 or TRBD2 (5 bases each). The CDR3 totals 15 residues. CDR1 and CDR2 from the germline V gene are SGHNT and YYREEE (reference sequence). V was shortened by 4 bases and J by 4 bases, with 18 bases between the two germline ends. In DNA, the CDR3 is TGTGCCAGCAGCCACCAGGGACCGGTGCAGTACGAGCAGTACTTC. It encodes CASSHQGPVQYEQYF.

V usage is TRBV7-2 and J usage is TRBJ2-1, with D tentatively TRBD1 (5 bases). Per germline, CDR1 SGHTA and CDR2 FQGNSA. CDR3 length equals 13 residues. Trimming stripped 2 bases from V and 12 bases from J, with 14 bases between. This chain's CDR3 is CASSLISRTGQFF. CDR3 coding DNA: TGTGCCAGCAGCTTAATCTCCCGAACAGGGCAGTTCTTC.

The CDR3 spells CATRRGQANTGELFF. CDR3 nucleotides: TGTGCCACAAGGAGGGGACAAGCGAACACCGGGGAGCTGTTTTTT. The V gene is TRBV7-2, the J gene TRBJ2-2; D could derive from TRBD1 or TRBD2 (6 bases each). V dropped 10 bases and J dropped 0 bases, with 15 bases sitting between them. The germline gives CDR1 SGHTA, CDR2 FQGNSA. The CDR3 totals 15 residues.

The chain couples TRBV5-1 to TRBJ1-1, with D uncertain. Trimming shortened V by 4 bases and J by 7 bases, and 14 bases separated the two germline ends. The CDR3 spans 13 residues. Germline V gene sequence: CDR1 SGHRS, CDR2 YFSETQ. The CDR3 DNA follows: TGCGCCAGCAGCCTCGCAGAAGAAGGTGAAGCTTTCTTT. Protein sequence: CASSLAEEGEAFF.

The chain carries TRBV4-1 and TRBJ2-1, with D perhaps matching TRBD1 (5 bases). Germline V gives CDR1 MGHRA, CDR2 YSYEKL. The CDR3 totals 15 residues. V was pared by 9 bases and J by 7 bases, with 22 bases between. CDR3 sequence: CASQGSVRGRNEQFF. For the CDR3, the DNA is TGCGCCAGTCAAGGTTCCGTTAGGGGTAGGAATGAGCAGTTCTTC.

The chain recombines TRBV20-1 with TRBJ1-2, with 7 bases identical to TRBD1. CDR1 is DFQATT, CDR2 SNEGSKA, per germline (reference sequence). There are 11 residues in the CDR3. The CDR3 DNA reads as TGCAGGGGACAGAGGACCTATGGCTACACCTTC. This sequence encodes CRGQRTYGYTF.

The rearrangement joins TRBV27 to TRBJ2-6, with D tentatively TRBD1 (5 bases). The CDR3 is 18 amino acids. With 3 bases removed from V and 1 base from J, the gap between germline ends came to 16 bases. Per the germline V gene, CDR1 is MNHEY and CDR2 is SMNVEV (reference sequence). This CDR3 is CASSFKGQGLSGANVLTF. CDR3 DNA: TGTGCCAGCAGTTTCAAAGGGCAGGGCCTATCTGGGGCCAACGTCCTGACTTTC.

This chain joins TRBV7-9 and TRBJ2-2; D remains unclear. Germline values: CDR1 SEHNR, CDR2 FQNEAQ (reference sequence). The V end lost 1 base, the J end lost 7 bases, and 7 bases lay between the germline ends. The CDR3 is 13 amino acids. CDR3 loop: CASSLVWGGELFF. The CDR3 region has the DNA TGTGCCAGCAGCTTAGTGTGGGGCGGGGAGCTGTTTTTT.

The chain couples TRBV5-5 to TRBJ1-1; no clear D. V was pared by 3 bases and J by 2 bases, with 11 bases between. This CDR3 spans 14 amino acids. Germline V gene lookup returns CDR1 SGHKS and CDR2 YYEKEE (reference sequence). CDR3 in amino acids: CASSSGPLNTEAFF. CDR3 DNA: TGTGCCAGCAGCTCCGGACCGCTAAACACTGAAGCTTTCTTT.

The CDR3 sequence: CASSPRGTSGYQETQYF. The CDR3 DNA sequence: TGTGCCAGCAGCCCCAGGGGTACTAGCGGGTACCAAGAGACCCAGTACTTC. The chain recombines TRBV11-2 with TRBJ2-5; 9 bases align to TRBD2. Germline V gene sequence: CDR1 SGHAT, CDR2 FQNNGV. The CDR3 is 17 residues long. With V trimmed by 5 bases and J by 0 bases, 10 bases remained unmatched.

V is TRBV7-2 and J is TRBJ2-3; weak D call: TRBD2 (7 bases). The length of the CDR3 is 16 residues. The germline V gene has CDR1 SGHTA and CDR2 FQGNSA. The V and J ends lost 0 bases and 1 base respectively, with 11 bases between them. The CDR3 DNA reads TGTGCCAGCAGCTTAGCGGGAGGGGGGGGCACAGATACGCAGTATTTT. It translates to CASSLAGGGGTDTQYF.

The rearrangement joins TRBV7-2 to TRBJ1-3; tentatively, D is TRBD1 (6 bases). The CDR3 sequence is 15 residues long. Trimming stripped 5 bases from V and 0 bases from J, with 11 bases between. CDR1 and CDR2 (germline): SGHTA, FQGNSA. This chain's CDR3 is CASSVEDSSGNTIYF. The CDR3 bases are TGTGCCAGCAGCGTAGAGGACAGCTCTGGAAACACCATATATTTT.

V usage is TRBV28 and J usage is TRBJ2-5; no clear D gene. CDR3 length equals 14 residues. Per germline, CDR1 MDHEN and CDR2 SYDVKM. Trimming took off 6 bases at V and 2 bases at J, with 13 bases between the two ends. The CDR3 reads CASSPTNNQETQYF. The CDR3 DNA sequence: TGTGCCAGCAGCCCCACAAATAATCAAGAGACCCAGTACTTC.

The chain links TRBV7-3 to TRBJ2-2; TRBD1 might be the D (6 bases). V lost 3 bases, J lost 1 base, and 6 bases lay in between. Germline CDR1 reads SGHTA; CDR2 reads FQGTGA. The CDR3 covers 14 residues. DNA for the CDR3: TGTGCCAGCAGCTTGACAGGGAACACCGGGGAGCTGTTTTTT. This codes for CASSLTGNTGELFF.

Worth noting for this clone: At one end the junction does not follow the germline gene, possibly because of a read error. The rearrangement links TRBV7-7 to TRBJ2-5; D possibly corresponds to TRBD2 (6 bases). Germline CDR1 is SSHAT and CDR2 is FNYEAQ (reference sequence). This CDR3 has 13 amino acids. CDR3 DNA sequence: TGTGCTAGCAGCCTAGGGACTGCGGAGACCCAGTACTTC. Its protein product is CASSLGTAETQYF.

In this sample, this clone turned up once. V and J are TRBV29-1 and TRBJ2-3; D is uncertain. Trimming stripped 2 bases from V and 2 bases from J, with 14 bases between. The CDR3 contains 15 residues. The germline gives CDR1 SQVTM, CDR2 ANQGSEA. CDR3 coding DNA: TGCAGCGTTGAATTGGTTATAGTTTACACAGATACGCAGTATTTT. It encodes CSVELVIVYTDTQYF.